The 14 T cell receptor beta chains below all came from one sample that was sequenced in a study of beta chain features in type 1 diabetes. The sequenced template was cDNA made from the entire isolated RNA. Only in-frame clones appear in the TCRdb table, and some are missing; sequencing was by immunoSEQ multiplex PCR. The sample yields hundreds of thousands of clones, roughly 16% seen once. The sequenced material came from naive CD4+ T cells from blood. The receptors come from a man in his late teens or twenties in good health.

This clone was recorded a few times. V gene TRBV25-1 combines with J gene TRBJ1-2, with a weak D call TRBD1 (6 bases). The CDR3 consists of 12 residues. V was cut by 4 bases and J by 5 bases, with 8 bases left in between. Germline values: CDR1 MGHDK, CDR2 SYGVNS. CDR3 in amino acids: CASSGQGYGYTF. The CDR3 DNA sequence: TGTGCCAGCAGTGGTCAGGGGTATGGCTACACCTTC.

The chain joins TRBV5-6 to TRBJ2-3; D is unresolved. CDR1 is SGHDT and CDR2 is YYEEEE in the germline V gene. The CDR3 totals 15 residues. Trimming removed 4 bases at V and 5 bases at J, with 17 bases between. The CDR3 region is CASSLGALVVDTQYF. In DNA form, the CDR3 reads TGTGCCAGCAGCCTTGGCGCCCTTGTGGTAGATACGCAGTATTTT. The full variable domain, with the rest looked up from reference TRBV5-6 and TRBJ2-3, is DAGVTQSPTHLIKTRGQQVTLRCSPKSGHDTVSWYQQALGQGPQFIFQYYEEEERQRGNFPDRFSGHQFPNYSSELNVNALLLGDSALYLCASSLGALVVDTQYFGPGTRLTVL.

This clone has more than one count but fewer than ten. The chain recombines TRBV6-4 with TRBJ2-1; the match to TRBD2 covers 8 bases. Germline V lookup: CDR1 MRHNA, CDR2 SNTAGT. The V gene end was trimmed by 5 bases and the J gene end by 0 bases; junction bases not matched to a gene: 6. The CDR3 totals 16 residues. CDR3 residues: CASSWRLASSYNEQFF. The CDR3 region has the DNA TGTGCCAGCAGTTGGAGACTAGCGAGCTCCTACAATGAGCAGTTCTTC.

The chain carries TRBV5-4 and TRBJ2-2; 7 nucleotides agree with TRBD1. Unmatched junction bases numbered 8, after V lost 4 bases and J lost 5 bases. The CDR3 runs 15 residues. Germline values: CDR1 SGHNT, CDR2 YYREEE (reference sequence). This CDR3 is CASSSRGRGTGELFF. In nucleotides, the CDR3 is TGTGCCAGCAGCAGCAGGGGGAGAGGAACCGGGGAGCTGTTTTTT.

In nucleotides, the CDR3 is TGTGCCAGCCGTTTACGGTTGATCTCTGGAAACACCATATATTTT. This encodes CASRLRLISGNTIYF. The chain combines TRBV6-5 with TRBJ1-3; no firm D call. The V gene lost 8 bases and the J gene lost 0 bases, with 14 bases spanning the gap. The CDR3 totals 15 residues. Germline loops: CDR1 MNHEY, CDR2 SVGAGI.

The chain recombines TRBV7-2 with TRBJ1-2, with 8 bases fitting TRBD1. J was trimmed by 0 bases and V by 8 bases; bases with no gene match: 2. This CDR3 has 13 amino acids. CDR1 and CDR2 (germline): SGHTA, FQGNSA. In DNA, the CDR3 is TGTGCCAGCTCGGGACAGGCTAACTATGGCTACACCTTC. Translation gives CASSGQANYGYTF.

This clone was counted between two and nine times. The V and J genes are TRBV5-6 and TRBJ2-2; maybe TRBD1 (6 bases). This CDR3 spans 15 amino acids. V lost 4 bases, J lost 6 bases, and 16 bases lay in between. In germline, CDR1 is SGHDT, CDR2 YYEEEE. Here the CDR3 DNA reads TGTGCCAGCAGCATCCTCGACAGGATCGCCGGGGAGCTGTTTTTT. Protein: CASSILDRIAGELFF.

This clone was observed a handful of times. This sequence joins TRBV5-1 and TRBJ2-5; tentatively, D is TRBD2 (6 bases). V dropped 5 bases and J dropped 5 bases, with 19 bases sitting between them. The CDR3 runs 15 residues. CDR1 SGHRS and CDR2 YFSETQ come from the germline V gene. Here the CDR3 DNA reads TGCGCCAGCAGTCGGACCGGGAGCCTCCTGGAGACCCAGTACTTC. It translates to CASSRTGSLLETQYF. The full variable domain, with the rest looked up from reference TRBV5-1 and TRBJ2-5, is KAGVTQTPRYLIKTRGQQVTLSCSPISGHRSVSWYQQTPGQGLQFLFEYFSETQRNKGNFPGRFSGRQFSNSRSEMNVSTLELGDSALYLCASSRTGSLLETQYFGPGTRLLVL.

This clone was found a few times. The genes are TRBV27 and TRBJ1-2; perhaps TRBD1 as D (6 bases). Germline V gene data show CDR1 as MNHEY and CDR2 as SMNVEV (reference sequence). V gave up 4 bases and J gave up 2 bases, with 11 bases separating them. CDR3 length: 14 amino acids. CDR3 in amino acids: CASSSGTRNYGYTF. The CDR3, as DNA: TGTGCCAGCAGTTCCGGGACAAGGAACTATGGCTACACCTTC.

This clone was found a few times. V and J are TRBV28 and TRBJ2-1; D might be TRBD2 (6 bases). This CDR3 comprises 17 residues. Trimming removed 3 bases from V and 5 bases from J, with 20 bases in between. Germline lookup yields CDR1 MDHEN and CDR2 SYDVKM. CDR3 protein: CASSFVAGSRGDNEQFF. CDR3 DNA: TGTGCCAGCAGTTTTGTTGCGGGGAGCCGAGGGGACAATGAGCAGTTCTTC.

This clone occurred a few times. The genes are TRBV7-3 and TRBJ2-1, with 10 bases fitting TRBD1. This CDR3 comprises 15 residues. J gave up 1 base and V 4 bases, and 1 base lay outside the gene matches. Germline loops: CDR1 SGHTA, CDR2 FQGTGA. CDR3 residues: CASSWDRGSYNEQFF. In nucleotides, the CDR3 is TGTGCCAGCAGCTGGGACAGGGGATCCTACAATGAGCAGTTCTTC. Combining the CDR3 with reference TRBV7-3 and TRBJ2-1 gives the whole variable domain GAGVSQTPSNKVTEKGKYVELRCDPISGHTALYWYRQSLGQGPEFLIYFQGTGAADDSGLPNDRFFAVRPEGSVSTLKIQRTERGDSAVYLCASSWDRGSYNEQFFGPGTRLTVL.

The V gene is TRBV18, the J gene TRBJ2-3; D is perhaps TRBD1 (6 bases). The V end lost 5 bases, the J end lost 5 bases, and 14 bases lay between the germline ends. This CDR3 has 14 residues. Looked up from germline, CDR1 is KGHSH and CDR2 is LQKENI. CDR3 protein: CASSSQGNRDTQYF. The CDR3 DNA is TGTGCCAGCTCATCCCAGGGGAATCGAGATACGCAGTATTTT.

In its sample, this clone was seen a few times. The V gene is TRBV9, the J gene TRBJ2-5; D call uncertain. The CDR3 is 14 amino acids. V lost 4 bases and J 5 bases, leaving 15 bases between the germline ends. Germline V lookup: CDR1 SGDLS, CDR2 YYNGEE. The CDR3 protein is CASSSKVGPETQYF. CDR3 sequence (DNA): TGTGCCAGCAGCTCAAAAGTGGGTCCGGAGACCCAGTACTTC.

This clone occurred a few times. V is TRBV18 and J is TRBJ1-1; D unresolved. This CDR3 is built from 16 residues. V was shortened by 3 bases and J by 4 bases, with 18 bases between the two germline ends. Germline V gives CDR1 KGHSH, CDR2 LQKENI. The CDR3 protein is CASSPKARSAGTEAFF. The CDR3 nucleotides read TGTGCCAGCTCACCCAAGGCCAGGTCGGCGGGCACTGAAGCTTTCTTT.